This T cell receptor (beta chain) appears in the sequencing data of a study of T cell changes during pregnancy in multiple sclerosis (dated by TCRdb to between 2018 and 2020). General notes on the study: In women with multiple sclerosis, the researchers looked at how the T cell repertoire shifted as pregnancy progressed.

Notes on this clone: This receptor's antigen is unknown. The input lacks base qualities; no much larger clone sits a single base away.

Libraries were constructed by the immunoSEQ multiplex PCR assay. TCRdb mirrors the immuneACCESS table, restricted to in-frame sequences. Some clones are absent from its copies; in checked studies, under half trace to an unresolved V gene, and the reason for the others is unknown. A total of 70,000 to 90,000 clones appear in this sample, about 89% of them only once. The ten largest clonotypes hold approximately 3.3% of the sample. V lost 1 base and J lost 0 bases; the stretch between them is 9 bases long. From the cysteine up to the phenylalanine, the CDR3 has a length of 15 residues. Solely the CDR3 DNA is kept, with 45 bases framed from the first base. Per the germline V gene, SGHAT is the CDR1 and FQNNGV is the CDR2.

The input for sequencing was PBMCs, taken in the first trimester of pregnancy. The receptor's source is a female donor in good health, serving as a control in a pregnancy study. Some clones in this sample may be carry-over from other donors' samples. Recombination linked TRBV11-2 to TRBJ2-5, with TRBD2 as a weak D call on 6 bases. The sequenced DNA: TGTGCCAGCAGCTTAGTTGGAGGGTACCAAGAGACCCAGTACTTC. Translation gives CASSLVGGYQETQYF.